These 26 T cell receptor beta chains came from one sample sequenced in a study of CD8 T cells in ankylosing spondylitis. No antigen has been identified for these receptors. One entry per CDR3 protein results from TCRdb running MiXCR on the 5' RACE reads. The sample consists of 750,000 to 850,000 distinct CDR3 sequences, roughly 10% of them appearing once. Study-wide results and caveats: Among TCR beta sequences, a motif of several highly homologous variants appeared characteristic of ankylosing spondylitis blood.

The sequencing input was blood, either unsorted or a sorted T cell fraction (not recorded which). Receptor source: a male donor with ankylosing spondylitis.

This chain joins TRBV11-2 and TRBJ1-5, with D uncertain. The CDR3 covers 15 residues. Trimming cost V 1 base and J 7 bases, with 14 bases left between them. Germline values: CDR1 SGHAT, CDR2 FQNNGV. The CDR3 DNA sequence: TGTGCCAGCAGCTTAGGTTGGCCAGGAGGACAGCCCCAGCATTTT. It translates to CASSLGWPGGQPQHF.

This clonotype was picked up a small number of times. The rearrangement links TRBV20-1 to TRBJ1-2; D may be TRBD1 (5 bases). Germline V gene data show CDR1 as DFQATT and CDR2 as SNEGSKA (reference sequence). The CDR3 totals 14 residues. Trimming pared 1 base from V and 2 bases from J, leaving 11 bases between. The CDR3 DNA is TGCAGTGCTAGAGGCCAGGGAGTCAACTATGGCTACACCTTC. Its protein product is CSARGQGVNYGYTF.

This clonotype showed up just a few times. This sequence joins TRBV7-2 and TRBJ2-7; D might be TRBD2 (6 bases). V dropped 2 bases and J dropped 2 bases, with 10 bases sitting between them. Germline CDR1 reads SGHTA; CDR2 reads FQGNSA. The CDR3 consists of 14 residues. The CDR3 nucleotides read TGTGCCAGCAGCTTATGGAGGGTTCCCTACGAGCAGTACTTC. Encoded protein: CASSLWRVPYEQYF.

The CDR3: CASSLVFAGNPQPQHF. As DNA, the CDR3 is TGTGCCAGCAGTTTAGTTTTTGCAGGGAACCCCCAGCCCCAGCATTTT. The rearrangement links TRBV12-3 or TRBV12-4 to TRBJ1-5; tentatively, D is TRBD1 (5 bases). CDR3 size: 16 residues. V was cut by 1 base and J by 7 bases, with 17 bases left in between.

The CDR3 DNA is TGTGCCAGCAGCTTCCGATCGACAACAACTAATGAAAAACTGTTTTTT. It is translated as CASSFRSTTTNEKLFF. The chain couples TRBV5-6 to TRBJ1-4; D is ambiguous. CDR1 and CDR2 from the germline V gene are SGHDT and YYEEEE. Trimming shortened V by 2 bases and J by 0 bases, and 11 bases separated the two germline ends. CDR3 length: 16 amino acids.

The chain recombines TRBV20-1 with TRBJ1-1; no clear D. V lost 0 bases and J 3 bases, leaving 11 bases between the germline ends. CDR1 is DFQATT and CDR2 is SNEGSKA in the germline V gene (reference sequence). The CDR3 is made up of 14 amino acids. CDR3 loop: CSARDRRGYTEAFF. The CDR3 DNA follows: TGCAGTGCTAGAGACAGGCGGGGATACACTGAAGCTTTCTTT.

In its sample, this clonotype was seen a few times. The chain employs TRBV7-2 and TRBJ1-5; no definite D call. Trimming cost V 2 bases and J 5 bases, with 7 bases left between them. The CDR3 spans 13 residues. Germline loops: CDR1 SGHTA, CDR2 FQGNSA. The CDR3 nucleotides read TGTGCCAGCAGCTTAAGGCCGGATCAGCCCCAGCATTTT. Protein sequence: CASSLRPDQPQHF.

V usage is TRBV11-2 and J usage is TRBJ1-1, with D possibly TRBD1 on 5 matching bases. The length of the CDR3 is 18 residues. Germline CDR1 reads SGHAT; CDR2 reads FQNNGV. The germline V and J ends were trimmed by 5 bases and 0 bases, with 22 bases remaining between them. For the CDR3, the DNA is TGTGCCAGCAGCAACACGAAGAGGGGTTACTTAATGAACACTGAAGCTTTCTTT. Translation gives CASSNTKRGYLMNTEAFF. The whole variable domain, remainder taken from reference TRBV11-2 and TRBJ1-1, is EAGVAQSPRYKIIEKRQSVAFWCNPISGHATLYWYQQILGQGPKLLIQFQNNGVVDDSQLPKDRFSAERLKGVDSTLKIQPAKLEDSAVYLCASSNTKRGYLMNTEAFFGQGTRLTVV.

The chain has TRBV5-5 and TRBJ1-1; no clear D gene. The CDR3 extends over 14 amino acids. CDR1 and CDR2 from the germline V gene are SGHKS and YYEKEE (reference sequence). V lost 1 base, J lost 0 bases, and 7 bases lay in between. The CDR3 DNA sequence: TGTGCCAGCAGCTTGTCGGAAATGAACACTGAAGCTTTCTTT. Amino acids: CASSLSEMNTEAFF.

The chain carries TRBV6-5 and TRBJ1-1; TRBD1 matches 10 bases. This CDR3 contains 18 residues. CDR1 and CDR2 (germline): MNHEY, SVGAGI. After removal of 1 base from V and 5 bases from J, the junction contained 13 bases not matched to a gene. The CDR3 DNA is TGTGCCAGCAGTTACTTCCCGGGACAGGGGTCTACGAAAACTGAAGCTTTCTTT. As protein: CASSYFPGQGSTKTEAFF.

The genes are TRBV5-1 and TRBJ1-4; D is unclear. Trimming stripped 4 bases from V and 5 bases from J, with 18 bases between. The CDR3 contains 16 residues. The germline gives CDR1 SGHRS, CDR2 YFSETQ. This chain's CDR3 is CASSGGISGNNEKLFF. The CDR3 DNA reads as TGCGCCAGCAGCGGCGGAATCTCGGGGAACAATGAAAAACTGTTTTTT.

The chain combines TRBV30 with TRBJ1-1; D is perhaps TRBD1 (5 bases). Trimming removed 4 bases from V and 5 bases from J, with 11 bases in between. CDR3 length equals 12 residues. The germline V gene encodes CDR1 GTSNPN and CDR2 SVGIG (reference sequence). As DNA, the CDR3 is TGTGCCTGGAAACGCGGGGGAACTGAAGCTTTCTTT. As protein: CAWKRGGTEAFF.

This clonotype was observed a few times. The rearrangement joins TRBV5-1 to TRBJ1-2, with D uncertain. Deletions cut 3 bases from V and 8 bases from J, with 23 bases between. Germline values: CDR1 SGHRS, CDR2 YFSETQ. This CDR3 region has 16 residues. The chain's CDR3 is CASSSIPSDREGGYTF. DNA of the CDR3: TGCGCCAGCAGCTCCATACCCAGTGATAGGGAAGGCGGCTACACCTTC.

The chain joins TRBV5-1 to TRBJ2-1; D possibly corresponds to TRBD1 (5 bases). Germline V gene sequence: CDR1 SGHRS, CDR2 YFSETQ. Trimming pared 2 bases from V and 5 bases from J, leaving 11 bases between. The CDR3 extends over 14 amino acids. The CDR3 region is CASSLQVWDNEQFF. The CDR3 DNA sequence: TGCGCCAGCAGCTTACAGGTCTGGGACAATGAGCAGTTCTTC.

This clonotype turned up a few times. This chain joins TRBV10-3 and TRBJ1-1; 7 bases fit TRBD1. There are 13 residues in the CDR3. Per germline, CDR1 ENHRY and CDR2 SYGVKD. V was pared by 7 bases and J by 4 bases, with 6 bases of the junction left unmatched. The CDR3 nucleotides are TGTGCCATCACCACCCAGGGGGGCACTGAAGCTTTCTTT. This translates into CAITTQGGTEAFF.

In this sample, this clonotype turned up a few times. The chain combines TRBV29-1 with TRBJ2-1; 9 bases map to TRBD1. The germline V gene has CDR1 SQVTM and CDR2 ANQGSEA. V dropped 7 bases and J dropped 8; count of bases not matched to a gene: 12. The CDR3 has 14 residues. The CDR3 nucleotides are TGCAGCGCCGTTCCGGGACAGGGTCTGCATGAGCAGTTCTTC. Translation: CSAVPGQGLHEQFF.

The chain is built from TRBV5-1 and TRBJ2-6; D gene ambiguous. Trimming removed 0 bases at V and 2 bases at J, with 12 bases between. Germline V gene lookup returns CDR1 SGHRS and CDR2 YFSETQ. This CDR3 has 17 amino acids. This CDR3 reads CASSLEDWGTGANVLTF. CDR3 coding DNA: TGCGCCAGCAGCTTGGAAGATTGGGGAACTGGGGCCAACGTCCTGACTTTC.

The chain recombines TRBV7-8 with TRBJ1-4; TRBD1 aligns across 9 bases. Germline CDR1 reads SGHVS; CDR2 reads FQNEAQ. The CDR3 has 16 residues. Trimming at V came to 3 bases and at J to 4 bases, leaving 6 bases not matched to a gene. DNA for the CDR3: TGTGCCAGCAGCTTTTTGCCGGGACAGGGTAATGAAAAACTGTTTTTT. Translated: CASSFLPGQGNEKLFF.

This clonotype was counted between two and nine times. The chain has TRBV20-1 and TRBJ2-1; 12 bases align to TRBD2. Germline V CDR1 and CDR2: DFQATT, SNEGSKA (reference sequence). The CDR3 is 16 residues long. J lost 8 bases, V lost 4 bases, and 12 bases had no gene match. CDR3 in amino acids: CSATRTSGNPKDEQFF. The CDR3 nucleotides are TGCAGTGCTACAAGGACTAGCGGGAACCCTAAGGATGAGCAGTTCTTC.

This clonotype showed up just a few times. The CDR3 spells CASSLVLEQFF. The CDR3 region has the DNA TGTGCCAGCAGCTTAGTTCTTGAGCAGTTCTTC. The chain couples TRBV7-2 to TRBJ2-1, with D hard to call. The V end lost 1 base, the J end lost 9 bases, and 4 bases lay between the germline ends. The CDR3 runs to 11 residues. Germline V gene data show CDR1 as SGHTA and CDR2 as FQGNSA.

This rearrangement joins TRBV5-1 to TRBJ1-2; 8 bases are a match to TRBD1. V was pared by 3 bases and J by 1 base, with 5 bases of the junction left unmatched. The length of the CDR3 is 15 residues. CDR1 SGHRS and CDR2 YFSETQ come from the germline V gene. The CDR3 here is CASSWGDRLNYGYTF. CDR3 bases: TGCGCCAGCAGCTGGGGGGACAGGCTTAACTATGGCTACACCTTC.

The chain carries TRBV28 and TRBJ2-7; no clear D gene. Germline assignment: CDR1 MDHEN and CDR2 SYDVKM. CDR3 length: 13 residues. V shed 7 bases and J shed 5 bases, with 15 bases lying between them. CDR3 sequence: CASIQLGFHEQYF. The CDR3 DNA reads TGTGCCAGCATTCAACTTGGATTTCACGAGCAGTACTTC.

The gene calls are TRBV12-3 or TRBV12-4 and TRBJ2-7, with 8 bases identical to TRBD1. V dropped 5 bases and J dropped 5; count of bases not matched to a gene: 11. The CDR3 is 15 residues long. The CDR3 protein is CASSLWGQGADEQYF. CDR3 DNA: TGTGCCAGCAGTCTCTGGGGTCAGGGGGCGGACGAGCAGTACTTC.

This clonotype was counted at least ten times. The CDR3 region is CSARGESSPLHF. In DNA, the CDR3 is TGCAGTGCTAGGGGCGAGAGCTCACCCCTCCACTTT. This chain links TRBV20-1 with TRBJ1-6; D is unclear. With 3 bases removed from V and 10 bases from J, the gap between germline ends came to 10 bases. Germline V CDR1 and CDR2: DFQATT, SNEGSKA (reference sequence). CDR3 length equals 12 residues.

The chain carries TRBV20-1 and TRBJ2-1, with TRBD1 identical over 9 bases. The length of the CDR3 is 16 residues. Trimming cost V 6 bases and J 6 bases; bases outside gene matches: 15. Germline values: CDR1 DFQATT, CDR2 SNEGSKA (reference sequence). This CDR3 reads CSASYTQGAKFNEQFF. CDR3 in DNA: TGCAGTGCAAGTTACACACAGGGGGCTAAGTTCAATGAGCAGTTCTTC.

The V gene is TRBV7-9, the J gene TRBJ2-6; D remains unclear. The CDR3 contains 16 residues. V dropped 1 base and J dropped 3 bases, with 10 bases sitting between them. Looked up from germline, CDR1 is SEHNR and CDR2 is FQNEAQ (reference sequence). The CDR3 DNA reads TGTGCCAGCAGCTTAGTCTTTCCTCGTGGGGCCAACGTCCTGACTTTC. It is translated as CASSLVFPRGANVLTF.